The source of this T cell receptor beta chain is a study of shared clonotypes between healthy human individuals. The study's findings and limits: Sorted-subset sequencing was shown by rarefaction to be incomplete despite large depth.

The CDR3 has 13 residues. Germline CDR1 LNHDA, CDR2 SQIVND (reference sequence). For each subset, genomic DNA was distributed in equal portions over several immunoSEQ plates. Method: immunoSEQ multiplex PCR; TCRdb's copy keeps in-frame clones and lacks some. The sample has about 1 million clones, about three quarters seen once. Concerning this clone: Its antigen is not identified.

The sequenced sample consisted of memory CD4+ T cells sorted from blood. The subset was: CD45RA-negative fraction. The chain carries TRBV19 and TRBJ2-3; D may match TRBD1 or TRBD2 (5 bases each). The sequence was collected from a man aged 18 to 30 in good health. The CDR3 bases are TGTGCTTCTGTGGGGACCTCCTCGGATACGCAGTATTTT. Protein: CASVGTSSDTQYF.